A selection of T cell receptor beta chains follows, all from one sample in a study of neurological immune-mediated disorders. TCRdb passed the 5' RACE reads through MiXCR, listing each CDR3 protein once. The data contain 18,000 or so distinct CDR3 sequences, roughly 10% of them seen just once; the ten biggest clones take up less than 30%. The sequencing input was CD8+ T cells from blood. These receptors came from a woman between 50 and 59 years old in good health. Each CDR3 is given with its conserved first and last residue. The order of the fields is CDR3 protein, CDR3 DNA, V gene, J gene, clone size, D gene. A D gene is named only where the DNA matches it firmly. Some rows mark clone size as missing; the rest say once, few, many or name a class of expanded clone.

CDR3aa: CSASFTSLQFF
CDR3nt: TGCAGTGCTAGCTTTACCTCCCTGCAGTTCTTC
v_gene: TRBV20-1
j_gene: TRBJ2-1
abundance: medium-sized
d_gene: -

CDR3aa: CASSIAQNPYEQYF
CDR3nt: TGTGCCAGTAGTATAGCGCAGAACCCCTACGAGCAGTACTTC
v_gene: TRBV19
j_gene: TRBJ2-7
abundance: many
d_gene: -

CDR3aa: CASSQGTSRDEQYF
CDR3nt: TGTGCCAGCAGCCAAGGGACTAGCAGGGACGAGCAGTACTTC
v_gene: TRBV4-2
j_gene: TRBJ2-7
abundance: -
d_gene: TRBD2

CDR3aa: CASSFDRGQVTEAFF
CDR3nt: TGCGCCAGCAGCTTCGACAGGGGGCAAGTCACTGAAGCTTTCTTT
v_gene: TRBV5-1
j_gene: TRBJ1-1
abundance: many
d_gene: TRBD1

CDR3aa: CSGTSGGHEQFF
CDR3nt: TGCAGTGGGACTAGCGGGGGCCATGAGCAGTTCTTC
v_gene: TRBV20-1
j_gene: TRBJ2-1
abundance: -
d_gene: TRBD2

CDR3aa: CASSLRRLNTGELFF
CDR3nt: TGTGCCAGCAGCTTACGGCGGTTGAACACCGGGGAGCTGTTTTTT
v_gene: TRBV7-9
j_gene: TRBJ2-2
abundance: many
d_gene: -

CDR3aa: CSAGTPGQDINEQFF
CDR3nt: TGCAGTGCTGGTACACCGGGACAGGATATCAATGAGCAGTTCTTC
v_gene: TRBV20-1
j_gene: TRBJ2-1
abundance: many
d_gene: TRBD1

CDR3aa: CASSLDGTGRETQYF
CDR3nt: TGCGCCAGCAGCTTGGATGGGACAGGGAGAGAGACCCAGTACTTC
v_gene: TRBV5-1
j_gene: TRBJ2-5
abundance: many
d_gene: TRBD1

CDR3aa: CATSEVGYPYEQYF
CDR3nt: TGTGCCACCAGTGAGGTCGGGTACCCCTACGAGCAGTACTTC
v_gene: TRBV24-1
j_gene: TRBJ2-7
abundance: many
d_gene: -

CDR3aa: CASSQERVGARTDTQYF
CDR3nt: TGCGCCAGCAGCCAAGAGCGAGTAGGGGCACGGACAGATACGCAGTATTTT
v_gene: TRBV4-3
j_gene: TRBJ2-3
abundance: medium-sized
d_gene: -

CDR3aa: CASSQDESGGDYGYTF
CDR3nt: TGTGCCAGCAGCCAAGATGAATCGGGGGGCGACTATGGCTACACCTTC
v_gene: TRBV3-1
j_gene: TRBJ1-2
abundance: many
d_gene: -

CDR3aa: CASSLPGTGSGEQYF
CDR3nt: TGTGCCAGCAGCTTGCCCGGGACAGGGTCTGGCGAGCAGTACTTC
v_gene: TRBV5-6
j_gene: TRBJ2-7
abundance: many
d_gene: TRBD1

CDR3aa: CSVGTGLYGYTF
CDR3nt: TGCAGCGTTGGGACAGGCCTTTATGGCTACACCTTC
v_gene: TRBV29-1
j_gene: TRBJ1-2
abundance: many
d_gene: TRBD1

CDR3aa: CSARGTSGTYEQYF
CDR3nt: TGCAGTGCTAGGGGTACTAGCGGAACCTACGAGCAGTACTTC
v_gene: TRBV20-1
j_gene: TRBJ2-7
abundance: many
d_gene: TRBD2